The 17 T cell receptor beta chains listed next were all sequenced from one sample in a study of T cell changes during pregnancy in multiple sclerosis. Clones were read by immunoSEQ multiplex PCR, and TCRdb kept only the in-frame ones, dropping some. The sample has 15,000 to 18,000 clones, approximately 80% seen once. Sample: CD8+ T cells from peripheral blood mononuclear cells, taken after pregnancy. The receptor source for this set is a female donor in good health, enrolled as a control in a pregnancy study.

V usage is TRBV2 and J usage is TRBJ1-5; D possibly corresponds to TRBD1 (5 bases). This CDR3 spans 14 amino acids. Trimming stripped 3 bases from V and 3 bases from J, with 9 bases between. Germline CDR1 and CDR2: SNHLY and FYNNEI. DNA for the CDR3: TGTGCCAGCAGTGAGGCAGGGTTCAATCAGCCCCAGCATTTT. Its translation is CASSEAGFNQPQHF. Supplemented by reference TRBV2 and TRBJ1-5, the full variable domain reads EPEVTQTPSHQVTQMGQEVILRCVPISNHLYFYWYRQILGQKVEFLVSFYNNEISEKSEIFDDQFSVERPDGSNFTLKIRSTKLEDSAMYFCASSEAGFNQPQHFGDGTRLSIL.

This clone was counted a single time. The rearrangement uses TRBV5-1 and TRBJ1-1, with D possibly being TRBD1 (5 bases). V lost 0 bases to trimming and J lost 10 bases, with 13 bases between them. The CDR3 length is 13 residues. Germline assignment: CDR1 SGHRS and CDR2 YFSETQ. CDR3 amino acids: CASSLAWGRGAFF. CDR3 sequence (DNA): TGCGCCAGCAGCTTGGCCTGGGGGAGGGGAGCTTTCTTT.

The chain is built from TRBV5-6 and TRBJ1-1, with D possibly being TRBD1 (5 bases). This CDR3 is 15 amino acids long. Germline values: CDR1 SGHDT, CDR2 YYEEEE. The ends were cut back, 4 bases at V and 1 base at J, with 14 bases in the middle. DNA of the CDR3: TGTGCCAGCAGCCGGGAGGCGGGGCCGAACACTGAAGCTTTCTTT. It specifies CASSREAGPNTEAFF. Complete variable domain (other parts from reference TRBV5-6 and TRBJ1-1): DAGVTQSPTHLIKTRGQQVTLRCSPKSGHDTVSWYQQALGQGPQFIFQYYEEEERQRGNFPDRFSGHQFPNYSSELNVNALLLGDSALYLCASSREAGPNTEAFFGQGTRLTVV.

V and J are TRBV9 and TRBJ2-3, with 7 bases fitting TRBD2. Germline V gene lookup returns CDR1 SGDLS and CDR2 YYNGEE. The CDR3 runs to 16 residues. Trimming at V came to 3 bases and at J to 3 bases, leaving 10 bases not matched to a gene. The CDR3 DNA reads TGTGCCAGCAGCGGTTGGGGCGGGGGTAGGACAGATACGCAGTATTTT. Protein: CASSGWGGGRTDTQYF.

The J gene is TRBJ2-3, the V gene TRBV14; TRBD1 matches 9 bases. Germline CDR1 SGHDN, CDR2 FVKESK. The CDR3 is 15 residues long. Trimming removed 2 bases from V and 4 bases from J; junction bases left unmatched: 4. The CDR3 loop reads CASSQIGQGSDTQYF. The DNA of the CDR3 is TGTGCCAGCAGCCAAATAGGACAGGGGTCAGATACGCAGTATTTT.

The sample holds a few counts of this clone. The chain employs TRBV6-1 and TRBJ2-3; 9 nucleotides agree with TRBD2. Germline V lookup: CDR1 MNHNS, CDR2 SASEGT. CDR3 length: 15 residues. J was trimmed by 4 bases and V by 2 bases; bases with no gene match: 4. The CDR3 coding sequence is TGTGCCAGCAGTGAACGAGCGGGAGGCGCAGATACGCAGTATTTT. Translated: CASSERAGGADTQYF.

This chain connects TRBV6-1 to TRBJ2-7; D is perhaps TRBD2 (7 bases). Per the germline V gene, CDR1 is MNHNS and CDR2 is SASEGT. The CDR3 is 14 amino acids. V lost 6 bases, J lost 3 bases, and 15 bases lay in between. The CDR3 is CASRGRRGGYEQYF. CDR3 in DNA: TGTGCCAGCAGGGGGAGGAGGGGGGGCTACGAGCAGTACTTC.

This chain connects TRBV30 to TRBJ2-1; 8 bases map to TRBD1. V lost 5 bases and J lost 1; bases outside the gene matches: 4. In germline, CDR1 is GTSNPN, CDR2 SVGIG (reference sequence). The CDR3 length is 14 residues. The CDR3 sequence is CAWQGAASYNEQFF. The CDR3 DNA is TGTGCCTGGCAGGGGGCCGCTTCCTACAATGAGCAGTTCTTC.

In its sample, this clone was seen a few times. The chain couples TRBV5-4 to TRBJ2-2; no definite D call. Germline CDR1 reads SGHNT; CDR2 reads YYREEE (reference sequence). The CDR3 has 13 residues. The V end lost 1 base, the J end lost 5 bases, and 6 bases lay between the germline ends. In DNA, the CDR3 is TGTGCCAGCAGCTTGACTTTGACCGGGGAGCTGTTTTTT. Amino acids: CASSLTLTGELFF.

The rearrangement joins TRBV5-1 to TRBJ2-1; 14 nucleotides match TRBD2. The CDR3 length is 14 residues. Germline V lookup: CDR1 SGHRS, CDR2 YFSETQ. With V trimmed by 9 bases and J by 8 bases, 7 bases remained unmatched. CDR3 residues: CATRLAGGQDEQFF. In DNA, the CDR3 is TGCGCCACCCGACTAGCGGGAGGGCAGGATGAGCAGTTCTTC.

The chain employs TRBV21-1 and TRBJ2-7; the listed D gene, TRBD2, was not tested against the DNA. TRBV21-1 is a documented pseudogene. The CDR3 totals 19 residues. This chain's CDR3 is CASSKVRYPGGKISYEQYF. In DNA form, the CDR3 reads TGTGCCAGCAGCAAAGTTCGTTACCCAGGCGGGAAAATCTCCTACGAGCAGTACTTC.

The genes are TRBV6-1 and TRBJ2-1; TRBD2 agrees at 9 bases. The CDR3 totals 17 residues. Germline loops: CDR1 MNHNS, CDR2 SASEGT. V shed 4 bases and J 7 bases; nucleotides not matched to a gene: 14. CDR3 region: CASSGRTSADLGNEQFF. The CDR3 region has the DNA TGTGCCAGCAGTGGTCGGACTAGCGCGGACCTAGGAAATGAGCAGTTCTTC.

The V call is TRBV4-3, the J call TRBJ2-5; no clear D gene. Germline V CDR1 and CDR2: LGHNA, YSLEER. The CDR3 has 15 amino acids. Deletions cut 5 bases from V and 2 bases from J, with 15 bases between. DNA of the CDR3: TGCGCCAGCAGCAAATCGTCCTTACTACAAGAGACCCAGTACTTC. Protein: CASSKSSLLQETQYF.

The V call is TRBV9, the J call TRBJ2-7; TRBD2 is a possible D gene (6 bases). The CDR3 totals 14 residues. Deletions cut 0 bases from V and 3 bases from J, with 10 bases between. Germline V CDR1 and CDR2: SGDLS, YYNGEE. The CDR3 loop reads CASSVVEGDYEQYF. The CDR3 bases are TGTGCCAGCAGCGTAGTGGAGGGTGACTACGAGCAGTACTTC. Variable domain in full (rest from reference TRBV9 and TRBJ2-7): DSGVTQTPKHLITATGQRVTLRCSPRSGDLSVYWYQQSLDQGLQFLIQYYNGEERAKGNILERFSAQQFPDLHSELNLSSLELGDSALYFCASSVVEGDYEQYFGPGTRLTVT.

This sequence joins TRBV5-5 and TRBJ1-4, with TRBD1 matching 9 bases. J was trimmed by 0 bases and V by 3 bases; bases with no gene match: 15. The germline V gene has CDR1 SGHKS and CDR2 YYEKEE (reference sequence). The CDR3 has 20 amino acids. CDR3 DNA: TGTGCCAGCAGCTATGGACTGGGACAGGGCTTCGCTTCAACTAATGAAAAACTGTTTTTT. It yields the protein CASSYGLGQGFASTNEKLFF.

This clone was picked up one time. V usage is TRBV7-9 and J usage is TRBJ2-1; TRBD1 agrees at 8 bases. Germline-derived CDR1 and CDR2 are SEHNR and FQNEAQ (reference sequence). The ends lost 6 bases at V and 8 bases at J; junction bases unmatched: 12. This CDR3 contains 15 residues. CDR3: CASSPGTGPMDEQFF. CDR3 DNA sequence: TGTGCCAGCAGTCCCGGGACAGGCCCGATGGATGAGCAGTTCTTC. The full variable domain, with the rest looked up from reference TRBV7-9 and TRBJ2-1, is DTGVSQNPRHKITKRGQNVTFRCDPISEHNRLYWYRQTLGQGPEFLTYFQNEAQLEKSRLLSDRFSAERPKGSFSTLEIQRTEQGDSAMYLCASSPGTGPMDEQFFGPGTRLTVL.

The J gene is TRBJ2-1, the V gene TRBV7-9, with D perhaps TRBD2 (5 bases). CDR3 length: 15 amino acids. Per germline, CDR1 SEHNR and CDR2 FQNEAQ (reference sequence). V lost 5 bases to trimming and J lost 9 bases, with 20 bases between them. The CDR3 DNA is TGTGCCAGCAGCCTCCAGGCGGCAGACGAGGGTGAGCAGTTCTTC. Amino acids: CASSLQAADEGEQFF.